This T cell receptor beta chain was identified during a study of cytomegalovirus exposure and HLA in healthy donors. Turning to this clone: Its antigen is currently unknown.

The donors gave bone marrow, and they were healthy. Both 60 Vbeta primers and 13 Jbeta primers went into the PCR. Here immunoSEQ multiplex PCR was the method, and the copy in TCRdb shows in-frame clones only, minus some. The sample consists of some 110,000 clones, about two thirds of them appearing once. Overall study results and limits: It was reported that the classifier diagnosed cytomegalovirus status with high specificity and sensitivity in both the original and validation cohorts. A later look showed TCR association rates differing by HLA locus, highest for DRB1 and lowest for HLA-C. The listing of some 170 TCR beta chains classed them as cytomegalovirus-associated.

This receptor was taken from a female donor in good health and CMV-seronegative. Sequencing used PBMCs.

The CDR3 loop reads CASSPNRGYGYTF. The CDR3, as DNA: TGTGCCAGCAGCCCGAATAGAGGCTATGGCTACACCTTC. The rearrangement uses TRBV6-6 and TRBJ1-2, with no clear D. The CDR3 totals 13 residues. The V and J ends lost 6 bases and 4 bases respectively, with 12 bases between them. Germline V lookup: CDR1 MNHNY, CDR2 SVGAGI (reference sequence).